This T cell receptor beta chain was documented in a study of tumor-infiltrating lymphocytes in localized non-small cell lung cancer. Study overall: From each patient, both tumor and uninvolved lung, non-adjacent to tumor, were sampled.

Per the germline V gene, CDR1 is GTSNPN and CDR2 is SVGIG (reference sequence). V was shortened by 5 bases and J by 1 base, with 8 bases between the two germline ends. There are 12 residues in the CDR3. Of note for this clone: The target antigen is unknown.

TCRdb keeps only in-frame clones here, not all; method: immunoSEQ multiplex PCR. The sample contains more than 12,000 clones, less than 75% of which appear only once. Study-level findings and limits: Each assay used a separate piece of the same tissue. Compared with uninvolved lung, tumors showed higher T cell infiltration by TCRbeta sequencing.

The receptor was isolated from a human donor with non-small cell lung cancer. Sequencing was performed on uninvolved lung tissue not adjacent to the tumor. The chain combines TRBV30 with TRBJ1-1, with a tentative D call TRBD1 (5 bases). CDR3 nucleotide sequence: TGTGCCTGGGGACACCCGAACACTGAAGCTTTCTTT. Amino acid sequence: CAWGHPNTEAFF.